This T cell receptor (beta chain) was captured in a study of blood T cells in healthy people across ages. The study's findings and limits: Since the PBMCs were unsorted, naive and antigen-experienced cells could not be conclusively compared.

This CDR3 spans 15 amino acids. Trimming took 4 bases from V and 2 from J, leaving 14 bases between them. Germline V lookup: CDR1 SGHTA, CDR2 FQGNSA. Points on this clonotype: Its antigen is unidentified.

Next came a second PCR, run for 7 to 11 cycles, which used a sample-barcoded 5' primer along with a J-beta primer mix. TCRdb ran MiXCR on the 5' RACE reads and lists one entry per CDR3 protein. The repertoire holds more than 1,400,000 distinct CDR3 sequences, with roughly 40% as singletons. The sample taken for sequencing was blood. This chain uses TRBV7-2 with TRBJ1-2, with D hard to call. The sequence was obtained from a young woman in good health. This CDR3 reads CASSSLGGLNYGYTF. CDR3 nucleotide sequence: TGTGCCAGCAGCTCCCTTGGAGGGTTAAACTATGGCTACACCTTC.